This TCR beta chain was recorded in a study of cytomegalovirus exposure and HLA in healthy donors. PCR primers comprised 60 Vbeta and 13 Jbeta primers. Method: immunoSEQ multiplex PCR; TCRdb's copy keeps in-frame clones and lacks some. The data contain 200,000 to 250,000 clones, more than 85% of them seen just once; the ten biggest clones take up less than 1.2%. At sampling all donors were nominally healthy, likely with unrecorded immune exposures. This CDR3 region has 12 residues. The germline CDR1 and CDR2 sequences are SNHLY and FYNNEI. The ends were cut back, 6 bases at V and 3 bases at J, with 9 bases in the middle.

Sequencing input: PBMCs. This sequence was found in a woman aged 18-30 years in good health and CMV-seronegative. This chain connects TRBV2 to TRBJ2-7; the D is unclear. CDR3: CASSPTLYEQYF. CDR3 in DNA: TGTGCCAGCAGCCCTACCCTCTACGAGCAGTACTTC.